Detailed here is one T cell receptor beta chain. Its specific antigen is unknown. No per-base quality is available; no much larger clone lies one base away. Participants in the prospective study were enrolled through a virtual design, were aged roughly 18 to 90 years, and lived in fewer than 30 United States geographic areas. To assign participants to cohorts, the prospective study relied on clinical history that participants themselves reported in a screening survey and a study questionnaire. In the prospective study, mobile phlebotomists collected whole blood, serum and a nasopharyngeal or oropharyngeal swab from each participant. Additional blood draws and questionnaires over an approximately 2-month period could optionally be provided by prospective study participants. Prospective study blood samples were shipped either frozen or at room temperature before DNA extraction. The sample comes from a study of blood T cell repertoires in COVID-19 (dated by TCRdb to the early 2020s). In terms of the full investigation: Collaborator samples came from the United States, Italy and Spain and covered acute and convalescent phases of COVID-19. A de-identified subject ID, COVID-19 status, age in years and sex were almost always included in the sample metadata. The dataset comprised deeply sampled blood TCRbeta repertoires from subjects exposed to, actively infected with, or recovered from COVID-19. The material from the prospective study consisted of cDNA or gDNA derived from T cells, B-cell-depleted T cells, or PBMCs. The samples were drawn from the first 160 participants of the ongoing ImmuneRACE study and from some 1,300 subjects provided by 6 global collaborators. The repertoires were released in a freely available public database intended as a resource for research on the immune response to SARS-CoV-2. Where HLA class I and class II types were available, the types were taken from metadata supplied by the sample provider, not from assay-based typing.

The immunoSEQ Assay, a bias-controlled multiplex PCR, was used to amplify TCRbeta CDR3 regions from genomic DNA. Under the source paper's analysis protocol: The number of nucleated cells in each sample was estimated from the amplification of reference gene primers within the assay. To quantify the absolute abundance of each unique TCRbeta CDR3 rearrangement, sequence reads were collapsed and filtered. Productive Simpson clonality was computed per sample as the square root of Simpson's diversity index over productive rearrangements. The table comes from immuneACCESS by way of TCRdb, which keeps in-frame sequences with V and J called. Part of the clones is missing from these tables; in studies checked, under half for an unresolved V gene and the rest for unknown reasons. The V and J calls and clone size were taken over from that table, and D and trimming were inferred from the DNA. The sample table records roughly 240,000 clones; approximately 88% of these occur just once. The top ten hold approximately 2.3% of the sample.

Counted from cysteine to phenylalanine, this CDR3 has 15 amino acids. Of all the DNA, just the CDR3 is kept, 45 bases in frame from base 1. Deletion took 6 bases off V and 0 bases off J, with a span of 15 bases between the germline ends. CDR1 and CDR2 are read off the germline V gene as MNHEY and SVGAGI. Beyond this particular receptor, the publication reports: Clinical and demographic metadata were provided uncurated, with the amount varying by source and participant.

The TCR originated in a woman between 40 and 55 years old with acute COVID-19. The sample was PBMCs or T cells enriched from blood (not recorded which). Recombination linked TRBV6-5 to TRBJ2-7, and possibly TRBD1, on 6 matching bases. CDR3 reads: CASRDSQFSSYEQYF. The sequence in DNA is TGTGCCAGCAGGGACAGCCAATTTAGCTCCTACGAGCAGTACTTC.